What follows are 23 T cell receptor beta chains derived from one specimen sequenced in a study of T cell responses to AZD1222 COVID-19 vaccine. The data were produced by immunoSEQ multiplex PCR, yet TCRdb's version contains in-frame clones alone and is incomplete. The repertoire holds roughly 100,000 clones, with roughly 87% as singletons. The sequenced sample was peripheral blood, obtained on day 0 of AZD1222 vaccination. Every receptor here comes from an adult in good health.

The chain recombines TRBV7-9 with TRBJ1-2, with 7 bases fitting TRBD1. This CDR3 is 13 amino acids long. Trimming at V came to 5 bases and at J to 6 bases, leaving 6 bases not matched to a gene. Germline V gene lookup returns CDR1 SEHNR and CDR2 FQNEAQ (reference sequence). The CDR3 coding sequence is TGTGCCAGCAGCCGCGACAGGGTCGATGGCTACACCTTC. It encodes CASSRDRVDGYTF.

The rearrangement joins TRBV7-2 to TRBJ1-5; D not resolved. Trimming cost V 1 base and J 7 bases, with 11 bases left between them. Germline lookup yields CDR1 SGHTA and CDR2 FQGNSA. The CDR3 is 14 amino acids. The CDR3 sequence is CASSLELIVQPQHF. In DNA form, the CDR3 reads TGTGCCAGCAGCTTAGAACTGATAGTACAGCCCCAGCATTTT.

This clone was seen a few times. V gene TRBV7-2 combines with J gene TRBJ1-3, with TRBD1 as a possible D gene (5 bases). The CDR3 sequence is 16 residues long. Germline CDR1 reads SGHTA; CDR2 reads FQGNSA. Trimming stripped 2 bases from V and 4 bases from J, with 15 bases between. CDR3 nucleotides: TGTGCCAGCAGCTTAAAACCAGCCAGGGAGGGAAACACCATATATTTT. Translated, it gives CASSLKPAREGNTIYF.

The CDR3 region has the DNA TGTGCCAGCAGCCGCGAAGGTCCCGCCGGGGAGCTGTTTTTT. Its translation: CASSREGPAGELFF. The chain couples TRBV5-4 to TRBJ2-2; no clear D. The CDR3 extends over 14 amino acids. CDR1 SGHNT and CDR2 YYREEE come from the germline V gene (reference sequence). V was shortened by 4 bases and J by 6 bases, with 13 bases between the two germline ends. Full variable domain (outside the CDR3, taken from reference TRBV5-4 and TRBJ2-2): ETGVTQSPTHLIKTRGQQVTLRCSSQSGHNTVSWYQQALGQGPQFIFQYYREEENGRGNFPPRFSGLQFPNYSSELNVNALELDDSALYLCASSREGPAGELFFGEGSRLTVL.

This sequence joins TRBV19 and TRBJ2-2; TRBD1 aligns across 9 bases. The CDR3 totals 16 residues. Germline lookup yields CDR1 LNHDA and CDR2 SQIVND (reference sequence). V was clipped by 5 bases and J by 5 bases; unmatched bases: 9. The DNA of the CDR3 is TGTGCCAGTAGTGACTTATACAGGGGGCATACCGGGGAGCTGTTTTTT. Translating it yields CASSDLYRGHTGELFF.

The chain uses TRBV6-5 and TRBJ2-1; D is undetermined. The V and J ends lost 2 bases and 2 bases respectively, with 10 bases between them. The CDR3 has 15 residues. The germline V gene encodes CDR1 MNHEY and CDR2 SVGAGI. The CDR3 nucleotides are TGTGCCAGCAGTTACCGCGCGCGCGCCTACAATGAGCAGTTCTTC. Translation: CASSYRARAYNEQFF.

This chain links TRBV5-4 with TRBJ1-4; D call uncertain. The CDR3 covers 13 residues. V lost 3 bases to trimming and J lost 7 bases, with 10 bases between them. CDR1 is SGHNT and CDR2 is YYREEE in the germline V gene (reference sequence). CDR3 in amino acids: CASSSDGAEKLFF. CDR3 bases: TGTGCCAGCAGCTCGGACGGCGCTGAAAAACTGTTTTTT.

The rearrangement uses TRBV11-2 and TRBJ1-3; D call uncertain. The germline V gene has CDR1 SGHAT and CDR2 FQNNGV. This CDR3 is 14 amino acids long. V was trimmed by 2 bases and J by 4 bases, leaving 9 bases between them. CDR3 region: CASSLIRSGNTIYF. The DNA of the CDR3 is TGTGCCAGCAGCTTAATCAGGTCGGGAAACACCATATATTTT. Filled out from reference TRBV11-2 and TRBJ1-3, the complete variable domain reads EAGVAQSPRYKIIEKRQSVAFWCNPISGHATLYWYQQILGQGPKLLIQFQNNGVVDDSQLPKDRFSAERLKGVDSTLKIQPAKLEDSAVYLCASSLIRSGNTIYFGEGSWLTVV.

This chain links TRBV12-3 or TRBV12-4 with TRBJ2-7, with D maybe TRBD2 (5 bases). The length of the CDR3 is 13 residues. V was shortened by 3 bases and J by 5 bases, with 11 bases between the two germline ends. The CDR3 sequence: CASSLRAFDEQYF. CDR3 coding DNA: TGTGCCAGCAGTTTGAGGGCCTTTGACGAGCAGTACTTC.

A single count supports this clone. The J gene is TRBJ1-1, the V gene TRBV27; 8 nucleotides agree with TRBD1. This CDR3 has 15 residues. The J segment lost 1 base and the V segment lost 5 bases, leaving 6 bases of the junction unmatched. CDR1 is MNHEY and CDR2 is SMNVEV in the germline V gene (reference sequence). CDR3 coding DNA: TGTGCCAGCAGTCCCCACGACAGGGGGAACACTGAAGCTTTCTTT. Its protein is CASSPHDRGNTEAFF.

In this sample, this clone turned up once. The V gene is TRBV7-6, the J gene TRBJ2-2, with 7 bases identical to TRBD2. With V trimmed by 1 base and J by 8 bases, 10 bases remained unmatched. The CDR3 contains 16 residues. CDR1 is SGHVS, CDR2 FNYEAQ, per germline. The CDR3 DNA sequence: TGTGCCAGCAGCTTAGTCTCTAGCGGTATACCTGGGGAGCTGTTTTTT. Its protein product is CASSLVSSGIPGELFF.

The chain links TRBV27 to TRBJ1-2; tentatively, D is TRBD1 (6 bases). Trimming cost V 3 bases and J 6 bases, with 11 bases left between them. The CDR3 is 13 residues long. In germline, CDR1 is MNHEY, CDR2 SMNVEV (reference sequence). CDR3: CASSLRGTHGYTF. CDR3 sequence (DNA): TGTGCCAGCAGTTTGAGGGGGACCCATGGCTACACCTTC.

The rearrangement uses TRBV9 and TRBJ2-1; 12 bases align to TRBD2. Trimming cost V 5 bases and J 8 bases; bases outside gene matches: 8. Germline V gives CDR1 SGDLS, CDR2 YYNGEE. The length of the CDR3 is 15 residues. The CDR3 DNA reads as TGTGCCAGCAGTGAGACTAGCGGGGGTAGGTATGAGCAGTTCTTC. Translation gives CASSETSGGRYEQFF.

The V and J genes are TRBV24-1 and TRBJ1-4, with D possibly matching TRBD1 (6 bases). The germline V gene encodes CDR1 KGHDR and CDR2 SFDVKD. The V end was cut by 4 bases, the J end by 1 base, with 9 bases between. CDR3 length: 15 amino acids. CDR3 in amino acids: CATSESQGTNEKLFF. The CDR3, as DNA: TGTGCCACCAGTGAGTCACAGGGAACTAATGAAAAACTGTTTTTT.

The chain links TRBV9 to TRBJ2-1, with D possibly being TRBD1 or TRBD2 (7 bases each). Germline CDR1 and CDR2: SGDLS and YYNGEE. The CDR3 sequence is 18 residues long. V was shortened by 3 bases and J by 7 bases, with 26 bases between the two germline ends. The CDR3 spells CASSEVGGPRGGGNEQFF. CDR3 DNA: TGTGCCAGCAGCGAAGTCGGCGGGCCCAGGGGGGGTGGTAATGAGCAGTTCTTC.

The chain uses TRBV6-5 and TRBJ1-5; 7 nucleotides agree with TRBD1. Germline-derived CDR1 and CDR2 are MNHEY and SVGAGI. The J segment lost 3 bases and the V segment lost 6 bases, leaving 5 bases of the junction unmatched. This CDR3 has 14 residues. Here the CDR3 reads CASSRQGYNQPQHF. The CDR3 DNA sequence: TGTGCCAGCAGCCGACAGGGTTACAATCAGCCCCAGCATTTT.

J is TRBJ2-1 and V is TRBV5-6; tentative D call: TRBD2 (5 bases). CDR3 length: 11 amino acids. Germline assignment: CDR1 SGHDT and CDR2 YYEEEE. V gave up 1 base and J gave up 15 bases, with 11 bases separating them. This CDR3 is CASSLRGEWFF. The CDR3 DNA reads as TGTGCCAGCAGCTTGCGGGGAGAGTGGTTCTTC.

V is TRBV30 and J is TRBJ1-1; D remains ambiguous. The germline V gene encodes CDR1 GTSNPN and CDR2 SVGIG (reference sequence). The CDR3 is 13 amino acids. V gave up 0 bases and J gave up 4 bases, with 9 bases separating them. The CDR3: CAWSVGGSTEAFF. The CDR3 nucleotides are TGTGCCTGGAGTGTAGGAGGGAGCACTGAAGCTTTCTTT.

In DNA, the CDR3 is TGTGCCAGCAGTACAGGGGGCTATGGCTACACCTTC. Its protein product is CASSTGGYGYTF. The chain employs TRBV6-5 and TRBJ1-2; 8 nucleotides align to TRBD1. There are 12 residues in the CDR3. V was pared by 5 bases and J by 4 bases, with 0 bases of the junction left unmatched. The germline V gene encodes CDR1 MNHEY and CDR2 SVGAGI.

Only one count was recorded for this clone. The chain recombines TRBV3-1 (or the pseudogene TRBV3-2) with TRBJ2-1; D could derive from TRBD1 or TRBD2 (5 bases each). The CDR3 sequence is 15 residues long. Per germline, CDR1 LGHDT and CDR2 YNNKEL (reference sequence). The V end lost 1 base, the J end lost 0 bases, and 7 bases lay between the germline ends. The CDR3 DNA reads TGTGCCAGCAGCCAAGGGGGGAGCTCCTACAATGAGCAGTTCTTC. Its translation is CASSQGGSSYNEQFF.

The gene calls are TRBV27 and TRBJ2-2; 8 nucleotides match TRBD2. Germline V gene sequence: CDR1 MNHEY, CDR2 SMNVEV (reference sequence). V dropped 3 bases and J dropped 4; count of bases not matched to a gene: 7. The CDR3 is 16 residues long. CDR3 coding DNA: TGTGCCAGCAGTTTCGGGACTAGAGGACGCACCGGGGAGCTGTTTTTT. Its translation is CASSFGTRGRTGELFF.

The CDR3 sequence is CASSVAPLGPGSDYGYTF. CDR3 DNA: TGTGCCAGCAGCGTCGCCCCCCTAGGGCCGGGCTCTGACTATGGCTACACCTTC. V usage is TRBV9 and J usage is TRBJ1-2; D remains ambiguous. From germline, CDR1 is SGDLS and CDR2 YYNGEE. The CDR3 spans 18 residues. Between the trimmed V and J ends, which lost 2 bases and 3 bases, there was a span of 23 bases.

The chain couples TRBV29-1 to TRBJ2-2; 8 bases map to TRBD1. The V gene's germline CDR1 is SQVTM and CDR2 ANQGSEA. The CDR3 sequence is 14 residues long. The V segment lost 6 bases and the J segment 7 bases; nucleotides outside the gene matches: 10. DNA of the CDR3: TGCAGCGTGCCGGGACAGGAGGATCACGGGGAGCTGTTTTTT. It codes for CSVPGQEDHGELFF.